Each of the 7 T cell receptor beta chains below was sequenced from the same sample in a study of cytomegalovirus exposure and HLA in healthy donors (dated by TCRdb to about 2017). Preparation of the library involved the immunoSEQ multiplex PCR assay. A mixture of 60 forward primers for TCR Vbeta segments and 13 reverse primers for TCR Jbeta segments was used in the multiplex PCR. TCRdb took this table from immuneACCESS and kept in-frame rearrangements with V and J called. Such tables lack part of the clones; where checked against another copy, unresolved V genes explain under half of the gap, and the rest is unexplained. The sample profile shows roughly 57,000 clones; approximately 80% of them were found once. The ten largest clonotypes hold approximately 2.8% of the sample. Sequencing was done on a sample of PBMCs. Receptor source: a man in his forties or fifties in good health and CMV-seronegative.

The chain uses TRBV5-6 and TRBJ2-3; maybe TRBD2 (6 bases). The CDR3 length is 10 residues. V was shortened by 4 bases and J by 15 bases, with 12 bases between the two germline ends. Germline V gene sequence: CDR1 SGHDT, CDR2 YYEEEE. The CDR3, as DNA: TGTGCCAGCAGCGGAGGGAACACATATTTT. Translated: CASSGGNTYF.

This chain joins TRBV5-4 and TRBJ2-7; no definite D call. V lost 0 bases, J lost 0 bases, and 10 bases lay in between. Per germline, CDR1 SGHNT and CDR2 YYREEE (reference sequence). The CDR3 sequence is 15 residues long. The CDR3, as DNA: TGTGCCAGCAGCTTGGATCCAGTCAGCTCCTACGAGCAGTACTTC. Its translation: CASSLDPVSSYEQYF.

This chain connects TRBV5-6 to TRBJ1-5, with a weak D call TRBD1 (5 bases). The CDR3 is made up of 14 amino acids. Per the germline V gene, CDR1 is SGHDT and CDR2 is YYEEEE. The ends were cut back, 2 bases at V and 2 bases at J, with 8 bases in the middle. The CDR3 sequence: CASSFLGGNQPQHF. Here the CDR3 DNA reads TGTGCCAGCAGCTTCTTAGGGGGCAATCAGCCCCAGCATTTT.

The rearrangement joins TRBV2 to TRBJ1-1; D is ambiguous. Germline loops: CDR1 SNHLY, CDR2 FYNNEI. CDR3 length: 14 amino acids. Trimming pared 0 bases from V and 4 bases from J, leaving 9 bases between. The CDR3, as DNA: TGTGCCAGCAGTGAAGCGCTCGGTGGCACTGAAGCTTTCTTT. Amino acid sequence: CASSEALGGTEAFF.

The chain combines TRBV28 with TRBJ1-2; TRBD1 aligns across 8 bases. Trimming at V came to 4 bases and at J to 8 bases, leaving 3 bases not matched to a gene. This CDR3 region has 12 residues. Germline V lookup: CDR1 MDHEN, CDR2 SYDVKM. CDR3 nucleotide sequence: TGTGCCAGCAGTTCAGGGGGCAGGGGCTACACCTTC. It translates to CASSSGGRGYTF.

This chain links TRBV6-5 with TRBJ2-4; 8 nucleotides match TRBD1. This CDR3 is built from 16 residues. Germline V CDR1 and CDR2: MNHEY, SVGAGI. The V and J ends lost 0 bases and 4 bases, in that order; junction bases with no gene match: 5. This chain's CDR3 is CASSYSSGGGKNIQYF. The CDR3 DNA follows: TGTGCCAGCAGTTACTCTTCAGGGGGCGGAAAAAACATTCAGTACTTC.

The genes are TRBV2 and TRBJ2-3, with D possibly being TRBD1 (6 bases). CDR1 SNHLY and CDR2 FYNNEI come from the germline V gene. The CDR3 is made up of 15 amino acids. Trimming left V 6 bases short and J 2 bases short, with 15 bases between. CDR3 amino acids: CASSLGGRITDTQYF. The CDR3 DNA follows: TGTGCCAGCAGCCTTGGGGGCCGGATCACAGATACGCAGTATTTT.